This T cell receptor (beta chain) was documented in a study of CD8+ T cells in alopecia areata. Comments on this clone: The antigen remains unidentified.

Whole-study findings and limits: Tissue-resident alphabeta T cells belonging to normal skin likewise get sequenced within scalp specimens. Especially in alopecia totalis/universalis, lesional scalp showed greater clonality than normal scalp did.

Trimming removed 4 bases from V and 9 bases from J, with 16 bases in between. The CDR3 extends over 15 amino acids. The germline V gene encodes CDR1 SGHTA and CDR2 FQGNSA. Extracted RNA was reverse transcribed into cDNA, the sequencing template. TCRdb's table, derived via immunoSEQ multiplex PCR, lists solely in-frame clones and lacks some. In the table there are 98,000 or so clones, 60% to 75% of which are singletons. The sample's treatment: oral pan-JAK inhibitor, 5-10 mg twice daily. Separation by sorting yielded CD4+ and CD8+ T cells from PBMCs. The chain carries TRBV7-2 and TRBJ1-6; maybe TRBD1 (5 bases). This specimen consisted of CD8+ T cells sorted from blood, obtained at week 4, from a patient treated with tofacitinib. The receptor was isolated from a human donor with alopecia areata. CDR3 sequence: CASSSTEQESSPLHF. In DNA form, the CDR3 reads TGTGCCAGCAGCTCGACAGAGCAAGAGTCTTCACCCCTCCACTTT.